These 32 T cell receptor beta chains were sequenced from one sample in a study of T cells in Graves' hyperthyroidism and ophthalmopathy. RNA transcripts gave rise to amplified TCR beta CDR3 regions. An initial round of RT-PCR targeting the TCR CDR3 relied on the HTBI primer set. TCRdb reprocessed the multiplex PCR reads with MiXCR, giving one entry per CDR3 protein. The sample shows about 400,000 distinct CDR3 sequences, around 15% of them seen only once. Input material: blood. Receptors were obtained from a woman aged 18-29 years with Graves' hyperthyroidism.

This clonotype was observed many times. V gene TRBV6-1 combines with J gene TRBJ1-1, with D hard to call. With 3 bases removed from V and 3 bases from J, the gap between germline ends came to 8 bases. The germline V gene encodes CDR1 MNHNS and CDR2 SASEGT. The CDR3 is 13 amino acids. The DNA for the CDR3 is TGTGCCAGCAGTGATCTGGGATACACTGAAGCTTTCTTT. Protein: CASSDLGYTEAFF.

This clonotype was counted ten times or more. This sequence joins TRBV12-3 or TRBV12-4 and TRBJ1-6; TRBD1 matches at 11 bases. The CDR3 is 15 amino acids. J lost 9 bases, V lost 5 bases, and 6 bases had no gene match. This CDR3 reads CASSTRTGGSSPLHF. The CDR3 DNA reads as TGTGCCAGCAGTACCCGGACAGGGGGCTCTTCACCCCTCCACTTT.

This clonotype was counted between two and nine times. This chain uses TRBV11-3 with TRBJ2-1, with D perhaps given as TRBD1 or TRBD2 (5 bases each). This CDR3 has 14 residues. Looked up from germline, CDR1 is SGHNT and CDR2 is YENEEA. Deletions cut 5 bases from V and 8 bases from J, with 16 bases between. In DNA, the CDR3 is TGTGCCAGCAGCCCCGGGACCACGGGCGATGAGCAGTTCTTC. Amino acids: CASSPGTTGDEQFF.

This clonotype has ten or more counts. CDR3 DNA: TGTGCCAGCAGTTTAAGCGGCTGGAACTACGAGCAGTACTTC. Protein product: CASSLSGWNYEQYF. This chain links TRBV28 with TRBJ2-7, with a weak D call TRBD2 (5 bases). This CDR3 contains 14 residues. Trimming stripped 2 bases from V and 3 bases from J, with 11 bases between. Germline CDR1 is MDHEN and CDR2 is SYDVKM. The whole variable domain, filled in from reference TRBV28 and TRBJ2-7, reads DVKVTQSSRYLVKRTGEKVFLECVQDMDHENMFWYRQDPGLGLRLIYFSYDVKMKEKGDIPEGYSVSREKKERFSLILESASTNQTSMYLCASSLSGWNYEQYFGPGTRLTVT.

The CDR3 is CASSSAGQGDEKLFF. CDR3 coding DNA: TGCGCCAGCAGCTCGGCGGGACAGGGGGATGAAAAACTGTTTTTT. The rearrangement uses TRBV5-1 and TRBJ1-4; TRBD1 aligns across 11 bases. Per germline, CDR1 SGHRS and CDR2 YFSETQ. This CDR3 contains 15 residues. The V segment lost 3 bases and the J segment 6 bases; nucleotides outside the gene matches: 4.

The chain is built from TRBV5-1 and TRBJ2-7; 10 positions match TRBD1. The CDR3 contains 15 residues. V gave up 4 bases and J gave up 2 bases; unmatched junction bases: 6. Germline V gives CDR1 SGHRS, CDR2 YFSETQ. DNA of the CDR3: TGCGCCAGCAGCACGGGACAGGGGCCCACCTACGAGCAGTACTTC. It yields the protein CASSTGQGPTYEQYF.

This clonotype was counted at least ten times. This CDR3 reads CASSYLRGKSGELFF. CDR3 DNA sequence: TGTGCCAGCAGTTACCTACGGGGAAAGTCCGGGGAGCTGTTTTTT. The chain links TRBV6-5 to TRBJ2-2; tentative D call: TRBD2 (5 bases). The CDR3 is 15 residues long. The germline V gene has CDR1 MNHEY and CDR2 SVGAGI. Trimming removed 2 bases at V and 6 bases at J, with 13 bases between.

This clonotype has only a few counts. The chain joins TRBV20-1 to TRBJ2-7; a possible D gene is TRBD1 (7 bases). The germline V and J ends were trimmed by 0 bases and 1 base, with 10 bases remaining between them. Germline V gene data show CDR1 as DFQATT and CDR2 as SNEGSKA (reference sequence). This CDR3 comprises 14 residues. This chain's CDR3 is CSAREQGTSYEQYF. Here the CDR3 DNA reads TGCAGTGCTAGAGAACAGGGGACTTCCTACGAGCAGTACTTC.

In this sample, this clonotype turned up a few times. The chain combines TRBV20-1 with TRBJ2-3; 7 positions match TRBD2. This CDR3 has 14 amino acids. J was trimmed by 5 bases and V by 1 base; bases with no gene match: 6. CDR1 is DFQATT, CDR2 SNEGSKA, per germline (reference sequence). CDR3 region: CSARAWDYLDTQYF. The CDR3 bases are TGCAGTGCTAGAGCCTGGGACTACTTAGATACGCAGTATTTT.

The genes are TRBV18 and TRBJ2-1; 7 nucleotides agree with TRBD2. From germline, CDR1 is KGHSH and CDR2 LQKENI. There are 15 residues in the CDR3. The junction had 2 bases not matched to a gene; V was cut back by 1 base and J by 2 bases. Here the CDR3 reads CASSPLGGTYNEQFF. The CDR3 nucleotides read TGTGCCAGCTCACCACTGGGGGGGACCTACAATGAGCAGTTCTTC.

The V and J genes are TRBV27 and TRBJ2-1; D uncertain. V was cut by 9 bases and J by 8 bases, with 14 bases left in between. This CDR3 is 12 amino acids long. In germline, CDR1 is MNHEY, CDR2 SMNVEV (reference sequence). CDR3: CASSLNFDEQFF. In nucleotides, the CDR3 is TGTGCCAGTAGTCTAAATTTTGATGAGCAGTTCTTC.

This clonotype showed up many times. The chain couples TRBV10-3 to TRBJ2-3, with 7 positions matching TRBD2. V shed 3 bases, J shed 4 bases, and the junction held 4 bases outside the gene matches. CDR1 and CDR2 from the germline V gene are ENHRY and SYGVKD. The CDR3 extends over 14 amino acids. The CDR3 region has the DNA TGTGCCATCAGTGATGAAGGGAGGGCAGATACGCAGTATTTT. Protein sequence: CAISDEGRADTQYF.

This clonotype was found a few times. The chain employs TRBV5-6 and TRBJ2-1; D gene unclear. The V and J ends lost 0 bases and 10 bases respectively, with 14 bases between them. The germline V gene has CDR1 SGHDT and CDR2 YYEEEE. The CDR3 sequence is 14 residues long. The CDR3 coding sequence is TGTGCCAGCAGCTTGGGGGTTCGTCAGTCGGAGCAGTTCTTC. This codes for CASSLGVRQSEQFF.

This clonotype has ten or more counts. This sequence joins TRBV28 and TRBJ1-5; D remains unclear. Trimming took 5 bases from V and 5 from J, leaving 7 bases between them. Germline loops: CDR1 MDHEN, CDR2 SYDVKM. This CDR3 has 12 residues. CDR3 amino acids: CASSRTDQPQHF. Written as DNA, the CDR3 is TGTGCCAGCAGTCGGACGGATCAGCCCCAGCATTTT.

This clonotype occurred many times. The V and J genes are TRBV5-1 and TRBJ1-1, with a weak D call TRBD1 (5 bases). CDR1 SGHRS and CDR2 YFSETQ come from the germline V gene. The V and J ends lost 1 base and 4 bases respectively, with 14 bases between them. The CDR3 is 15 residues long. The CDR3 DNA reads as TGCGCCAGCAGCTTGTCTGGGGACCCGGGCACTGAAGCTTTCTTT. Protein product: CASSLSGDPGTEAFF.

There are many counts of this clonotype. V gene TRBV11-2 combines with J gene TRBJ1-1, with D hard to call. Germline-derived CDR1 and CDR2 are SGHAT and FQNNGV. The CDR3 length is 13 residues. V shed 1 base and J shed 1 base, with 4 bases lying between them. The CDR3 DNA sequence: TGTGCCAGCAGCTTAGGAGCGAACACTGAAGCTTTCTTT. Translating it yields CASSLGANTEAFF.

About this clonotype: This could be a read error, since a much larger clone is one nucleotide away. The V and J genes are TRBV7-9 and TRBJ2-1, with D possibly matching TRBD1 (6 bases). The CDR3 has 15 amino acids. The germline V gene encodes CDR1 SEHNR and CDR2 FQNEAQ (reference sequence). V lost 5 bases and J 4 bases, leaving 15 bases between the germline ends. The DNA for the CDR3 is TGTGCCAGCAGCCTTCCCCAGACAGGTTACAATGAGCAGTTCTTC. Protein product: CASSLPQTGYNEQFF. Combining the CDR3 with reference TRBV7-9 and TRBJ2-1 gives the whole variable domain DTGVSQNPRHKITKRGQNVTFRCDPISEHNRLYWYRQTLGQGPEFLTYFQNEAQLEKSRLLSDRFSAERPKGSFSTLEIQRTEQGDSAMYLCASSLPQTGYNEQFFGPGTRLTVL.

In its sample, this clonotype was seen many times. V usage is TRBV7-2 and J usage is TRBJ1-1, with D possibly matching TRBD1 (6 bases). The V end lost 2 bases, the J end lost 10 bases, and 17 bases lay between the germline ends. The germline CDR1 and CDR2 sequences are SGHTA and FQGNSA. The CDR3 runs 14 residues. CDR3 in DNA: TGTGCCAGCAGCTTAATAGGGGGAGGAAATAGAGCTTTCTTT. Residues: CASSLIGGGNRAFF.

This clonotype was seen ten or more times. One junction end disagrees with the germline gene, perhaps due to a read error. The chain couples TRBV7-7 to TRBJ2-5; D gene unclear. Germline CDR1 is SSHAT and CDR2 is FNYEAQ (reference sequence). The CDR3 sequence is 13 residues long. The CDR3 DNA follows: TGTGCTAGCAGCTTAACCCCGGACGAGACCCAGTACTTC. This gives the protein CASSLTPDETQYF.

This clonotype was counted at least ten times. The rearrangement uses TRBV9 and TRBJ2-5, with 8 nucleotides matching TRBD1. CDR1 is SGDLS and CDR2 is YYNGEE in the germline V gene. The CDR3 is 13 amino acids. Trimming at V came to 2 bases and at J to 4 bases, leaving 1 base not matched to a gene. The CDR3, as DNA: TGTGCCAGCAGCGTGACAGGGGTAGAGACCCAGTACTTC. Amino acid sequence: CASSVTGVETQYF.

This clonotype has at least ten counts. J is TRBJ1-1 and V is TRBV20-1, with TRBD1 matching 8 bases. The germline V gene encodes CDR1 DFQATT and CDR2 SNEGSKA (reference sequence). The ends lost 5 bases at V and 0 bases at J; junction bases unmatched: 2. The CDR3 is made up of 13 amino acids. For the CDR3, the DNA is TGCAGTGCTGGACAGGGAATGAACACTGAAGCTTTCTTT. Translated, it gives CSAGQGMNTEAFF.

This clonotype appeared a few times. The chain is built from TRBV7-8 and TRBJ2-7; TRBD1 might be the D (5 bases). Trimming pared 4 bases from V and 2 bases from J, leaving 12 bases between. Germline-derived CDR1 and CDR2 are SGHVS and FQNEAQ. CDR3 length equals 14 residues. DNA for the CDR3: TGTGCCAGCAGCTCGCCTGACAGACCCTACGAGCAGTACTTC. Protein product: CASSSPDRPYEQYF.

This clonotype was recorded at least ten times. This chain joins TRBV11-2 and TRBJ1-2, with 8 bases lining up with TRBD1. Looked up from germline, CDR1 is SGHAT and CDR2 is FQNNGV. J was trimmed by 8 bases and V by 4 bases; bases with no gene match: 9. This CDR3 has 14 residues. CDR3 sequence (DNA): TGTGCCAGCAGCTCAAAGACAGGGGACGAGGGCTACACCTTC. Amino acids: CASSSKTGDEGYTF.

In this sample, this clonotype turned up a few times. The chain links TRBV12-3 or TRBV12-4 to TRBJ2-2, with D perhaps TRBD1 (6 bases). The CDR3 totals 15 residues. Trimming left V 7 bases short and J 1 base short, with 13 bases between. Here the CDR3 DNA reads TGTGCCAGCACAACACCGGGACAGAACACCGGGGAGCTGTTTTTT. This translates into CASTTPGQNTGELFF.

The chain couples TRBV4-2 to TRBJ2-7, with 9 bases lining up with TRBD2. From germline, CDR1 is LGHNA and CDR2 YNFKEQ. This CDR3 has 16 residues. Losses at the gene ends were 3 bases for V and 5 bases for J; bases not matched to a gene: 11. This chain's CDR3 is CASSQTTAGGFHEQYF. As DNA, the CDR3 is TGTGCCAGCAGCCAGACCACAGCGGGAGGATTCCACGAGCAGTACTTC.

This clonotype was recorded a few times. The rearrangement uses TRBV6-1 and TRBJ2-7; possibly TRBD2 for D (5 bases). V lost 6 bases, J lost 5 bases, and 14 bases lay in between. The germline CDR1 and CDR2 sequences are MNHNS and SASEGT. The CDR3 runs 13 residues. The DNA for the CDR3 is TGTGCCAGCAGCCTGGGAGTTTTCAACGAGCAGTACTTC. This codes for CASSLGVFNEQYF.

The rearrangement joins TRBV7-2 to TRBJ1-2; D may be TRBD1 (6 bases). Germline values: CDR1 SGHTA, CDR2 FQGNSA. The CDR3 spans 15 residues. V lost 5 bases, J lost 5 bases, and 18 bases lay in between. The CDR3 nucleotides read TGTGCCAGCAGCCCAGACGACCAGGGGTGGTATGGCTACACCTTC. Its translation: CASSPDDQGWYGYTF.

The chain couples TRBV20-1 to TRBJ2-7, with D unresolved. Trimming removed 3 bases at V and 5 bases at J, with 11 bases between. The CDR3 loop spans 12 amino acids. Germline CDR1 reads DFQATT; CDR2 reads SNEGSKA (reference sequence). The chain's CDR3 is CSARVLGDEQYF. For the CDR3, the DNA is TGCAGTGCTAGGGTTCTTGGGGACGAGCAGTACTTC.

This clonotype has a count of ten or more. The J gene is TRBJ2-2, the V gene TRBV28; 9 bases map to TRBD1. The length of the CDR3 is 17 residues. V gave up 7 bases and J gave up 2 bases; unmatched junction bases: 11. Germline loops: CDR1 MDHEN, CDR2 SYDVKM. The CDR3 spells CASNSITGGANTGELFF. The CDR3 nucleotides read TGTGCCAGCAACTCCATAACAGGGGGCGCAAACACCGGGGAGCTGTTTTTT.

This chain uses TRBV7-6 with TRBJ2-1; 8 bases match TRBD1. V shed 4 bases and J 4 bases; nucleotides not matched to a gene: 6. CDR3 length: 15 amino acids. CDR1 is SGHVS, CDR2 FNYEAQ, per germline. The CDR3 nucleotides are TGTGCCAGCAGCTCGACAGGGGCCGATTACAATGAGCAGTTCTTC. Protein sequence: CASSSTGADYNEQFF.

This clonotype has at least ten counts. V gene TRBV20-1 combines with J gene TRBJ1-5; the match to TRBD1 covers 9 bases. Germline CDR1 is DFQATT and CDR2 is SNEGSKA (reference sequence). Losses at the gene ends were 4 bases for V and 6 bases for J; bases not matched to a gene: 7. There are 14 residues in the CDR3. In nucleotides, the CDR3 is TGCAGTGCTACACAGGGGGCACAGGGTCAGCCCCAGCATTTT. Amino acid sequence: CSATQGAQGQPQHF.

This clonotype was seen only a few times. A much larger clone lies a single base off, so this may be a read error. CDR3 sequence reads: CASSPRRGYYEQYF. In DNA form, the CDR3 reads TGTGCCAGCAGTCCCAGACGGGGCTATTACGAGCAGTACTTC. This chain joins TRBV28 and TRBJ2-7; perhaps D is TRBD1 or TRBD2 (5 bases each). Germline loops: CDR1 MDHEN, CDR2 SYDVKM. Between the trimmed V and J ends, which lost 5 bases and 4 bases, there was a span of 15 bases. This CDR3 region has 14 residues. Full variable domain (missing parts from reference TRBV28 and TRBJ2-7): DVKVTQSSRYLVKRTGEKVFLECVQDMDHENMFWYRQDPGLGLRLIYFSYDVKMKEKGDIPEGYSVSREKKERFSLILESASTNQTSMYLCASSPRRGYYEQYFGPGTRLTVT.